The 21 T cell receptor beta chains below all came from one sample that was sequenced in a study of CD8 T cells in Susac syndrome (dated by TCRdb to about 2019). The method behind the library was the immunoSEQ multiplex PCR assay. RNA was extracted using the RNeasy kit, and about 0.5 to 1 ug of the RNA was reverse transcribed with random hexamers. TCRdb's own reprocessing of the public reads used fastp at Q25 and MiXCR and kept productive beta chains. One record per CDR3 amino acid sequence lists the most common genes and DNA. Recorded for this sample are 200,000 to 300,000 distinct CDR3 sequences; 90% to 96% of them occurred a single time. Of the sample, 0.1% is held by the ten largest clones. Sequencing was performed on CD4+ T cells from PBMCs. The receptors were sampled from a human donor with Susac syndrome.

The chain couples TRBV30 to TRBJ2-2; D is possibly TRBD1 or TRBD2 (5 bases each). Germline loops: CDR1 GTSNPN, CDR2 SVGIG (reference sequence). Trimming took off 2 bases at V and 7 bases at J, with 14 bases between the two ends. This CDR3 contains 14 residues. The CDR3 coding sequence is TGTGCCTGGAGTATCCGGGGCTTGGACGGGGAGCTGTTTTTT. Amino acids: CAWSIRGLDGELFF. The whole variable domain, filled in from reference TRBV30 and TRBJ2-2, reads SQTIHQWPATLVQPVGSPLSLECTVEGTSNPNLYWYRQAAGRGLQLLFYSVGIGQISSEVPQNLSASRPQDRQFILSSKKLLLSDSGFYLCAWSIRGLDGELFFGEGSRLTVL.

Here the CDR3 reads CSARNLATQETQYF. CDR3 sequence (DNA): TGCAGTGCTAGAAATTTGGCGACCCAAGAGACCCAGTACTTC. The chain has TRBV20-1 and TRBJ2-5; D is unclear. In germline, CDR1 is DFQATT, CDR2 SNEGSKA (reference sequence). The CDR3 runs to 14 residues. V dropped 2 bases and J dropped 1 base, with 11 bases sitting between them.

The chain is built from TRBV30 and TRBJ2-7; 8 nucleotides agree with TRBD1. The V segment lost 2 bases and the J segment 2 bases; nucleotides outside the gene matches: 14. Germline CDR1 is GTSNPN and CDR2 is SVGIG (reference sequence). The CDR3 contains 17 residues. The CDR3 loop reads CAWSFQRQGLVPYEQYF. For the CDR3, the DNA is TGTGCCTGGAGTTTCCAACGACAGGGGCTAGTGCCCTACGAGCAGTACTTC.

The chain employs TRBV9 and TRBJ1-4, with 8 bases aligning to TRBD1. Trimming took 3 bases from V and 1 from J; bases not matched to a gene: 8. CDR1 is SGDLS, CDR2 YYNGEE, per germline. The CDR3 extends over 17 amino acids. CDR3 DNA sequence: TGTGCCAGCAGCGGTCAGGGGGCAGGAGGAACTAATGAAAAACTGTTTTTT. It specifies CASSGQGAGGTNEKLFF.

This chain links TRBV10-3 with TRBJ1-2; D is uncertain. There are 13 residues in the CDR3. The ends were cut back, 10 bases at V and 6 bases at J, with 18 bases in the middle. CDR1 and CDR2 from the germline V gene are ENHRY and SYGVKD. CDR3 region: CATRIGEDNGYTF. CDR3 coding DNA: TGTGCCACCAGGATCGGGGAGGATAATGGCTACACCTTC.

The chain employs TRBV9 and TRBJ2-2; 10 bases line up with TRBD2. This CDR3 is built from 16 residues. The ends lost 4 bases at V and 6 bases at J; junction bases unmatched: 9. CDR1 SGDLS and CDR2 YYNGEE come from the germline V gene. The CDR3 here is CASSPTPGLAPGELFF. In nucleotides, the CDR3 is TGTGCCAGCAGCCCTACTCCGGGACTAGCGCCCGGGGAGCTGTTTTTT.

V gene TRBV29-1 combines with J gene TRBJ1-2, with 9 bases lining up with TRBD1. CDR3 length: 12 residues. V lost 6 bases and J lost 8; bases outside the gene matches: 7. Germline V gene lookup returns CDR1 SQVTM and CDR2 ANQGSEA. CDR3 residues: CSVSWTGEGYTF. The CDR3 DNA reads TGCAGCGTAAGTTGGACAGGGGAAGGCTACACCTTC.

The V gene is TRBV4-1, the J gene TRBJ2-1; 13 bases agree with TRBD2. The CDR3 runs 17 residues. V trimming: 4 bases; J trimming: 9 bases; junction bases outside the gene matches: 12. CDR1 is MGHRA, CDR2 YSYEKL, per germline. CDR3 DNA sequence: TGCGCCAGCAGCCTCCTCCGCCCCGGACTAGCGGGAGTTGAGCAGTTCTTC. This encodes CASSLLRPGLAGVEQFF.

V and J are TRBV7-2 and TRBJ2-5; D is possibly TRBD2 (7 bases). The germline V and J ends were trimmed by 0 bases and 1 base, with 9 bases remaining between them. There are 15 residues in the CDR3. The germline gives CDR1 SGHTA, CDR2 FQGNSA. CDR3 coding DNA: TGTGCCAGCAGCTTAGCGGGGGGGGCCCAAGAGACCCAGTACTTC. It translates to CASSLAGGAQETQYF.

The chain recombines TRBV24-1 with TRBJ2-2, with 9 bases fitting TRBD1. This CDR3 spans 16 amino acids. Germline loops: CDR1 KGHDR, CDR2 SFDVKD. Unmatched junction bases numbered 7, after V lost 4 bases and J lost 5 bases. The CDR3 coding sequence is TGTGCCACCAGTGAGGGGGGGACAGGGTCGACCGGGGAGCTGTTTTTT. Amino acids: CATSEGGTGSTGELFF.

This chain uses TRBV7-9 with TRBJ2-2; D ambiguous. This CDR3 is built from 14 residues. The V gene's germline CDR1 is SEHNR and CDR2 FQNEAQ (reference sequence). V was trimmed by 5 bases and J by 7 bases, leaving 14 bases between them. The DNA for the CDR3 is TGTGCCAGCAGCCTGGACGGACGGGTCGGGGAGCTGTTTTTT. This encodes CASSLDGRVGELFF.

The rearrangement links TRBV15 to TRBJ2-4; D perhaps matches TRBD2 (7 bases). Germline assignment: CDR1 LNHNV and CDR2 YYDKDF (reference sequence). V shed 0 bases and J shed 2 bases, with 14 bases lying between them. The CDR3 consists of 17 residues. CDR3 DNA: TGTGCCACCAGCAGAGATCGAAGCGGGACAACCAAAAACATTCAGTACTTC. It yields the protein CATSRDRSGTTKNIQYF.

About this clonotype itself: The junction shows a germline mismatch at one end, possibly a read error. V and J are TRBV16 and TRBJ2-7; D remains unclear. The CDR3 has 12 amino acids. Germline CDR1 KGHSY, CDR2 FQNENV. The CDR3 loop is CASSQTRDTALF. In DNA form, the CDR3 reads TGTGCCAGCAGCCAAACCCGTGACACGGCTCTCTTC.

This CDR3 is CSVPGPSRPDTQYF. The CDR3 bases are TGCAGCGTTCCCGGGCCCTCGAGACCAGATACGCAGTATTTT. The V gene is TRBV29-1, the J gene TRBJ2-3; D remains unclear. This CDR3 spans 14 amino acids. Trimming pared 5 bases from V and 4 bases from J, leaving 16 bases between. Germline V gene data show CDR1 as SQVTM and CDR2 as ANQGSEA.

The chain has TRBV3-1 and TRBJ2-1; 12 bases agree with TRBD2. The CDR3 sequence is 15 residues long. The germline CDR1 and CDR2 sequences are LGHDT and YNNKEL (reference sequence). V lost 1 base and J lost 14; bases outside the gene matches: 9. The CDR3 reads CASSQGLAGALPKFF. In nucleotides, the CDR3 is TGTGCCAGCAGCCAAGGACTAGCGGGAGCCCTCCCCAAGTTCTTC.

Comments on this clonotype: One end of the junction does not line up with germline, which may come from a read error. The chain is built from TRBV24-1 and TRBJ2-1; 7 bases align to TRBD2. The germline V gene encodes CDR1 KGHDR and CDR2 SFDVKD. This CDR3 region has 15 residues. DNA for the CDR3: TGTGCCACTCCTCAAGCGGGACGCTCCTACAATGAGCATTTCTTC. Amino acids: CATPQAGRSYNEHFF.

The chain carries TRBV11-3 and TRBJ2-2; D uncertain. Per the germline V gene, CDR1 is SGHNT and CDR2 is YENEEA. This CDR3 spans 13 amino acids. Trimming removed 5 bases at V and 0 bases at J, with 4 bases between. The CDR3 sequence: CASSRSNTGELFF. The CDR3 nucleotides read TGTGCCAGCAGCCGTTCGAACACCGGGGAGCTGTTTTTT.

The chain combines TRBV7-3 with TRBJ2-1; tentative D call: TRBD1 (5 bases). Germline V lookup: CDR1 SGHTA, CDR2 FQGTGA. The CDR3 sequence is 15 residues long. The V and J ends lost 5 bases and 1 base respectively, with 12 bases between them. CDR3 in amino acids: CASSPQGWSYNEQFF. CDR3 bases: TGTGCCAGCAGCCCTCAGGGTTGGTCCTACAATGAGCAGTTCTTC.

The genes are TRBV7-2 and TRBJ1-2; 7 bases align to TRBD1. CDR3 length: 13 amino acids. Germline values: CDR1 SGHTA, CDR2 FQGNSA. The trim removed 5 bases at V and 2 bases at J, leaving 2 bases unmatched. CDR3 in amino acids: CASSQGQNYGYTF. For the CDR3, the DNA is TGTGCCAGCAGCCAGGGACAGAACTATGGCTACACCTTC.

J is TRBJ2-5 and V is TRBV9, with D possibly being TRBD1 or TRBD2 (7 bases each). CDR3 length: 14 amino acids. V shed 4 bases and J shed 5 bases, with 15 bases lying between them. Per the germline V gene, CDR1 is SGDLS and CDR2 is YYNGEE. This CDR3 is CASSLSRGGETQYF. The CDR3 DNA reads as TGTGCCAGCAGCCTCTCCAGGGGGGGGGAGACCCAGTACTTC.

The V gene is TRBV29-1, the J gene TRBJ2-3, with D possibly being TRBD2 (5 bases). The germline V gene has CDR1 SQVTM and CDR2 ANQGSEA. The V and J ends lost 3 bases and 2 bases respectively, with 12 bases between them. The CDR3 is 14 amino acids. CDR3 amino acids: CSVDGGLLTDTQYF. CDR3 DNA sequence: TGCAGCGTTGACGGAGGACTTCTCACAGATACGCAGTATTTT.